These T cell receptor beta chains were read from a single sample in a study of blood T cell repertoires in COVID-19. The repertoire was sequenced with immunoSEQ multiplex PCR; TCRdb's copy has only in-frame clones and lacks some. This table has 120,000 to 150,000 clones, around 84% appearing once. The sequenced sample consisted of peripheral blood. The receptors here all came from a woman between 45 and 60 years old with acute or convalescent COVID-19. Both conserved end residues are part of each CDR3. The D gene is left open where the match is weak. The size entry is marked missing in some rows and otherwise reads once, few, many or a size class.

size	D	J	V	CDR3	DNA
.	.	TRBJ2-5	TRBV7-8	CASSLFPGETQYF	TGTGCCAGCAGCTTATTCCCCGGGGAGACCCAGTACTTC
.	.	TRBJ2-1	TRBV5-1	CASSRGQISNEQFF	TGCGCCAGCAGTAGGGGTCAAATTTCGAATGAGCAGTTCTTC
.	TRBD2	TRBJ2-7	TRBV19	CASSSLAGGAYEQYF	TGTGCCAGTAGTTCTCTAGCGGGGGGGGCCTACGAGCAGTACTTC
.	TRBD1	TRBJ1-2	TRBV6-1	CASSDPGGGIGGYTF	TGTGCCAGCAGTGATCCCGGAGGGGGCATCGGTGGCTACACCTTC
.	.	TRBJ1-5	TRBV19	CASSMGQPGDNQPQHF	TGTGCCAGTAGTATGGGTCAACCGGGGGACAATCAGCCCCAGCATTTT
.	.	TRBJ2-5	TRBV4-2	CASSQAAGKETQYF	TGTGCCAGCAGCCAAGCGGCAGGGAAAGAGACCCAGTACTTC
.	.	TRBJ1-2	TRBV27	CASSLNFGYGYTF	TGTGCCAGCAGTTTAAATTTCGGCTATGGCTACACCTTC
.	TRBD2	TRBJ2-5	TRBV7-9	CASSLGTSGGSQETQYF	TGTGCCAGCAGCTTGGGGACTAGCGGGGGGAGCCAAGAGACCCAGTACTTC
.	.	TRBJ1-5	TRBV6-2/TRBV6-3	CASSYFTGQPQHF	TGTGCCAGCAGTTACTTTACGGGACAGCCCCAGCATTTT
.	TRBD1	TRBJ1-1	TRBV30	CAWRARDRGPWEAFF	TGTGCCTGGAGGGCCCGTGACAGGGGTCCATGGGAAGCTTTCTTT
.	TRBD1	TRBJ2-5	TRBV19	CASSIVDREETQYF	TGTGCCAGTAGTATTGTGGACAGGGAGGAGACCCAGTACTTC
.	.	TRBJ2-7	TRBV5-6	CASSLGRPSYEQYF	TGTGCCAGCAGCTTGGGGAGGCCTTCCTACGAGCAGTACTTC
.	.	TRBJ2-7	TRBV4-2	CASSQETGVSYEQYF	TGTGCCAGCAGCCAAGAGACAGGAGTCTCCTACGAGCAGTACTTC
.	.	TRBJ1-1	TRBV4-2	CASSQLEVNTEAFF	TGTGCCAGCAGCCAATTAGAGGTGAACACTGAAGCTTTCTTT
.	.	TRBJ2-5	TRBV1	CTSSQGAGDREETQYF	TGCACCAGCAGCCAAGGAGCGGGGGATCGCGAAGAGACCCAGTACTTC
.	.	TRBJ1-1	TRBV3-1/TRBV3-2	CASSQSDTHTEAFF	TGTGCCAGCAGCCAATCTGACACACACACTGAAGCTTTCTTT
.	TRBD2	TRBJ2-1	TRBV7-9	CASSPGLAASYNEQFF	TGTGCCAGCAGCCCAGGACTAGCTGCCTCCTACAATGAGCAGTTCTTC
.	.	TRBJ2-5	TRBV7-2	CASSFHGGEETQYF	TGTGCCAGCAGCTTTCACGGGGGAGAAGAGACCCAGTACTTC
.	.	TRBJ2-1	TRBV7-3	CASSRTNYNEQFF	TGTGCCAGCAGCAGGACTAACTACAATGAGCAGTTCTTC
.	.	TRBJ1-1	TRBV18	CASSPWATGMNTEAFF	TGTGCCAGCTCACCCTGGGCGACAGGAATGAACACTGAAGCTTTCTTT
.	.	TRBJ1-2	TRBV5-5	CASSPAARETTDTF	TGTGCCAGCAGCCCTGCGGCGCGGGAGACAACAGACACCTTC
.	.	TRBJ2-1	TRBV19	CATTAWAGLAYNEQFF	TGTGCCACCACCGCCTGGGCGGGGCTAGCCTACAATGAGCAGTTCTTC
.	TRBD1	TRBJ1-6	TRBV5-1	CASSQGQVARGAVYSPLHF	TGCGCCAGCAGTCAAGGACAGGTCGCCCGGGGCGCCGTCTATTCACCCCTCCACTTT
.	.	TRBJ2-1	TRBV12-3/TRBV12-4	CASSLYGSEQFF	TGTGCCAGCAGTTTATATGGGAGTGAGCAGTTCTTC
.	.	TRBJ2-6	TRBV6-1	CASSDRTGFSGANVLTF	TGTGCCAGCAGTGACAGAACAGGCTTCTCTGGGGCCAACGTCCTGACTTTC
once	TRBD2	TRBJ2-1	TRBV7-3	CASSSGLAGGREQFF	TGTGCCAGCAGCTCGGGACTAGCGGGGGGACGTGAGCAGTTCTTC
few	.	TRBJ1-5	TRBV18	CASSPSRDYQPQHF	TGTGCCAGCTCACCATCGCGGGACTATCAGCCCCAGCATTTT
.	.	TRBJ2-3	TRBV9	CASSAGGTLVGWSTDTQYF	TGTGCCAGCAGCGCCGGAGGGACGTTAGTGGGGTGGAGCACAGATACGCAGTATTTT
.	.	TRBJ1-3	TRBV7-2	CASSSQGQGGNTIYF	TGTGCCAGCAGCTCCCAGGGTCAGGGTGGAAACACCATATATTTT
medium-sized	.	TRBJ2-2	TRBV6-1	CASSELVSGELFF	TGTGCCAGCAGTGAATTAGTCTCCGGGGAGCTGTTTTTT
.	TRBD2	TRBJ2-1	TRBV6-5	CASRPLAALSNEQFF	TGTGCCAGCAGACCACTAGCGGCCCTTAGCAATGAGCAGTTCTTC
.	.	TRBJ1-3	TRBV6-2/TRBV6-3	CASSRRTETIYF	TGTGCCAGCAGTCGCAGGACAGAAACCATATATTTT
.	.	TRBJ1-1	TRBV4-1	CASSQDGTLEAFF	TGCGCCAGCAGCCAAGATGGGACATTGGAAGCTTTCTTT
.	.	TRBJ1-3	TRBV5-4	CASSLAGDTAGNTIYF	TGTGCCAGCAGCTTGGCCGGGGACACCGCGGGAAACACCATATATTTT
few	.	TRBJ2-7	TRBV6-2/TRBV6-3	CASSPSQEQYF	TGTGCCAGCAGTCCCTCACAGGAGCAGTACTTC
.	.	TRBJ1-1	TRBV20-1	CSATLRNNAFF	TGCAGTGCAACACTACGAAATAATGCTTTCTTT
.	.	TRBJ2-1	TRBV7-3	CASSSSDNEQFF	TGTGCCAGCAGCTCCAGCGACAATGAGCAGTTCTTC
.	TRBD2	TRBJ2-3	TRBV3-1/TRBV3-2	CASSQFGTSGGGGDTQYF	TGTGCCAGCAGCCAGTTCGGGACTAGCGGGGGCGGGGGAGATACGCAGTATTTT
.	.	TRBJ1-4	TRBV18	CASSPRSLSGSTNEKLFF	TGTGCCAGCTCACCACGGTCTCTATCGGGGTCAACTAATGAAAAACTGTTTTTT
.	TRBD1	TRBJ2-5	TRBV6-4	CASSVRGLWETQYF	TGTGCCAGCAGTGTGAGGGGGCTCTGGGAGACCCAGTACTTC